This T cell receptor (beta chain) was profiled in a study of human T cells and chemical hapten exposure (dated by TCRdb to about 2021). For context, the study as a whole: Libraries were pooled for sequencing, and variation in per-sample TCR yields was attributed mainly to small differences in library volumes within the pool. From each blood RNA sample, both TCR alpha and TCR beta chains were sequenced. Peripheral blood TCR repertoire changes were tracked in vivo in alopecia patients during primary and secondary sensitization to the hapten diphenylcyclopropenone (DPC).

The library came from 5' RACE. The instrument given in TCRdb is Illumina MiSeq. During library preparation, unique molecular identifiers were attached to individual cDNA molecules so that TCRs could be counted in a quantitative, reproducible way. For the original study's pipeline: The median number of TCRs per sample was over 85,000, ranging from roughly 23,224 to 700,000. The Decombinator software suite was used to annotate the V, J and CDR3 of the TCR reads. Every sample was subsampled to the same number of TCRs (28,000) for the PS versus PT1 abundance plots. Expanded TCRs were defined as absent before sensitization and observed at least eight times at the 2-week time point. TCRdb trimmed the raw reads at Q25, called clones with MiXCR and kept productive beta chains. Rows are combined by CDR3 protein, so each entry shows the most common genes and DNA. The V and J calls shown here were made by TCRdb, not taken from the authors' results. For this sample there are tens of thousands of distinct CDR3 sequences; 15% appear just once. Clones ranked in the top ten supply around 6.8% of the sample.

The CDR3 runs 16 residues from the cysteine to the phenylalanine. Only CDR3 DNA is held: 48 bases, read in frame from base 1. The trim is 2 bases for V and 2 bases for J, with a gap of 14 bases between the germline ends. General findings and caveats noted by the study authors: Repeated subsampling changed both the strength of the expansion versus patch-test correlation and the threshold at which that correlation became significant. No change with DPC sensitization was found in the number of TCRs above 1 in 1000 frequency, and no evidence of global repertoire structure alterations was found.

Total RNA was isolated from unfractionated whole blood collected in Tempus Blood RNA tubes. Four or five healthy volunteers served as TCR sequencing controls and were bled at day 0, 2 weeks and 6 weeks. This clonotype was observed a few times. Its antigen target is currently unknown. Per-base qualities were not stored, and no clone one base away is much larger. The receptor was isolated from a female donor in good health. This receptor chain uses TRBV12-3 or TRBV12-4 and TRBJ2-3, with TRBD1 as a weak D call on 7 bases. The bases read TGTGCCAGCAGTTTAAGGTCAGGGGGGAACACAGATACGCAGTATTTT. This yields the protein CASSLRSGGNTDTQYF.